The source of this TCR beta chain is a study of blood T cell repertoires in COVID-19. Overall study context: The United States, Italy and Spain supplied acute and convalescent COVID-19 samples. The cDNA or gDNA used as material had been derived from T cells, B-cell-depleted T cells, or PBMCs.

The CDR3 sequence is 13 residues long. Trimming took off 7 bases at V and 3 bases at J, with 13 bases between the two ends. In germline, CDR1 is SGHRS, CDR2 YFSETQ. Authors' data handling: Reference gene primer amplification in the assay estimated nucleated cell counts. The repertoire was sequenced with immunoSEQ multiplex PCR; TCRdb's copy has only in-frame clones and lacks some. Clonal size and the V and J genes are those of that table, whereas D and trimming came from the DNA. The table includes around 250,000 clones, approximately 80% detected once. This receptor was obtained from a man younger than 45 who had recovered from COVID-19. The J gene is TRBJ2-5, the V gene TRBV5-1, with D possibly being TRBD2 (6 bases). Sequencing was performed on peripheral blood. The CDR3 loop reads CASGKGRKETQYF. The CDR3 DNA sequence: TGCGCCAGCGGGAAGGGGAGGAAAGAGACCCAGTACTTC. Combining the CDR3 with reference TRBV5-1 and TRBJ2-5 gives the whole variable domain KAGVTQTPRYLIKTRGQQVTLSCSPISGHRSVSWYQQTPGQGLQFLFEYFSETQRNKGNFPGRFSGRQFSNSRSEMNVSTLELGDSALYLCASGKGRKETQYFGPGTRLLVL.